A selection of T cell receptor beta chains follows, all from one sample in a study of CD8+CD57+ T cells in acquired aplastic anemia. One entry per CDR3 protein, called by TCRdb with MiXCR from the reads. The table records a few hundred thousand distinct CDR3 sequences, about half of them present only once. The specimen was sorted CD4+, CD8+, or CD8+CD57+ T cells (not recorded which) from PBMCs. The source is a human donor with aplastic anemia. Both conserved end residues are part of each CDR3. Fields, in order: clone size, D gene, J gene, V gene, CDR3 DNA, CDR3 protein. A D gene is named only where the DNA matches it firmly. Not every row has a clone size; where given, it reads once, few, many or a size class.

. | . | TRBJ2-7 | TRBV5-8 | TGTGCCAGCAGCCCCCTACCGGGGCCGAGCTCCTACGAGCAGTACTTC | CASSPLPGPSSYEQYF
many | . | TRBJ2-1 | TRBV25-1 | TGTGCCAGCAGTGACTTCCAAGGGGGCGGGGGGAACTACAATGAGCAGTTCTTC | CASSDFQGGGGNYNEQFF
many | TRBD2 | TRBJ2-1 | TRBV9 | TGTGCCAGCAGCGTGTCTAGCGGGGGGTACAATGAGCAGTTCTTC | CASSVSSGGYNEQFF
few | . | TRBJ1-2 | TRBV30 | TGTGCCTGGAGTGATGTCCCCATAGGGGTAGTGTGCACCTTC | CAWSDVPIGVVCTF
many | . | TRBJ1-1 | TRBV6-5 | TGTGCCAGCAGTTACGTGGACACGGGGAACACTGAAGCTTTCTTT | CASSYVDTGNTEAFF
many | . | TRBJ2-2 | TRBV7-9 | TGTGCCAGCAGCTTAGTGCGGGAAAGCGGGGAGCTGTTTTTT | CASSLVRESGELFF
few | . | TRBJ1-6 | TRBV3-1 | TGTGCCAGCGGCCTTAGTATAGGAAGCTCACCCCTCCACTTT | CASGLSIGSSPLHF
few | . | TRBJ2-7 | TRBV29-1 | TGCAGCGTTGATGGCCAAGGGGGCTACGAGCAGTACTTC | CSVDGQGGYEQYF
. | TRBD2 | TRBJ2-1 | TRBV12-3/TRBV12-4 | TGTGCCAGCAGTTTAGCGGGGGGGTGGGATGAGCAGTTCTTC | CASSLAGGWDEQFF
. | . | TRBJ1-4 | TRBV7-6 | TGTGCCAGCAGCTCCAACGGGACACCTAATGAAAAACTGTTTTTT | CASSSNGTPNEKLFF
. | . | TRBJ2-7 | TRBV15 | TGTGCCACCAGCAGAGGACCTGGGAACACCTCCTACGAGCAGTACTTC | CATSRGPGNTSYEQYF
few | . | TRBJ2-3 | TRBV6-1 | TGTGCCAGCAGTGAAGTCAGGGGGGTAGTAGATACGCAGTATTTT | CASSEVRGVVDTQYF
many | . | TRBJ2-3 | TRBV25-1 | TGTGCCAGCCCCCGGACGACCAGTAGCACAGATACGCAGTATTTT | CASPRTTSSTDTQYF
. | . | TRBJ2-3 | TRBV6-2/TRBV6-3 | TGTGCCAGCAGTCCGTTGGGGACTAGCACAGATACGCAGTATTTT | CASSPLGTSTDTQYF
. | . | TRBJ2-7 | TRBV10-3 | TGTGCCATCAGTGAGTTGGGCAGAGAGAACTACGAGCAGTACTTC | CAISELGRENYEQYF
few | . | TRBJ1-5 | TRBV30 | TGTGCCTGGGCGGGAGACTCGTATAGCAATCAGCCCCAGCATTTT | CAWAGDSYSNQPQHF
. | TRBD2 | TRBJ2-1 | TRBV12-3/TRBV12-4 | TGTGCCAGCAGCTTTACGGGACTAGCGTCCGATGAGCAGTTCTTC | CASSFTGLASDEQFF
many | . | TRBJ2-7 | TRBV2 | TGTGCCAGCAGTGATTGGCAGGGCTCCTACGAGCAGTACTTC | CASSDWQGSYEQYF
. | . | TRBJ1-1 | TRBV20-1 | TGCAGTGCTAGAGATTTCGATCAGAACACTGAAGCTTTCTTT | CSARDFDQNTEAFF
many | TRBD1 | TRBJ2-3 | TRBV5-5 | TGTGCCAGCAGGGGGACAGGGGAGGGCACAGATACGCAGTATTTT | CASRGTGEGTDTQYF
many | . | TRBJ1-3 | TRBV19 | TGTGCCAGTAGTATTGACAGCGCCTCTGGAAACACCATATATTTT | CASSIDSASGNTIYF
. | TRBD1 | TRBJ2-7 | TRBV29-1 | TGCAGACCCCATATCGCCCCGGGACAGGGGATTGGGGAGCAGTACTTC | CRPHIAPGQGIGEQYF
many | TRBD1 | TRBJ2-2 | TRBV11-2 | TGTGCCAGCAGCTTCCCGCCGGACAGGCCTGGCACCGGGGAGCTGTTTTTT | CASSFPPDRPGTGELFF
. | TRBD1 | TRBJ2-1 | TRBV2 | TGTGCCAGCAGCGGGACAGGGTCCTACAATGAGCAGTTCTTC | CASSGTGSYNEQFF
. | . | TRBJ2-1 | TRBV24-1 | TGTGCCACCAGCGGGGCTGGATACAATGAGCAGTTCTTC | CATSGAGYNEQFF
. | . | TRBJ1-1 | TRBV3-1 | TGTGCCAGCAGTCGGGGGGCCTCGGGGGCTGAAGCTTTCTTT | CASSRGASGAEAFF
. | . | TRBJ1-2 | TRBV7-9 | TGTGCCAGCAGCTCCAGCGAGATCCCGGGCTACACCTTC | CASSSSEIPGYTF
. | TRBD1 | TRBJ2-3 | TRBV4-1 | TGCGCCAGCAGCCTTTCCAATTTGGACAGGATTGGAGATACGCAGTATTTT | CASSLSNLDRIGDTQYF
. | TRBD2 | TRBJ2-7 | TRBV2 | TGTGCCAGCAGGATAACTAGCGGGGGGGTGGCGCAGTACTTC | CASRITSGGVAQYF
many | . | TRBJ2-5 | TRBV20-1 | TGCAGTGCTCCTGGACAAGGCCAAGAGACCCAGTACTTC | CSAPGQGQETQYF
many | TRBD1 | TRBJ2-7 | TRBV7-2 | TGTGCCAGCAGCTTAGGGGGACAGTACGAGCAGTACTTC | CASSLGGQYEQYF
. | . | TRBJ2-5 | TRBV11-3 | TGTGCCAGCAGCCTCCGGACCGGAGGTGTGGAGACCCAGTACTTC | CASSLRTGGVETQYF
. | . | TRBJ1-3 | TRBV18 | TGTGCCAGCTCACCAATCCAGGGTGATAGAAACACCATATATTTT | CASSPIQGDRNTIYF
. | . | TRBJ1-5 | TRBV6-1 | TGTGCCAGCAGTGATACATATTTTAATCAGCCCCAGCATTTT | CASSDTYFNQPQHF
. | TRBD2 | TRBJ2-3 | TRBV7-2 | TGTGCCAGCAGCCCAAGGGGACTAGCGGGGGCAACAGATACGCAGTATTTT | CASSPRGLAGATDTQYF
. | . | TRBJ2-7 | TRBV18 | TGTGCCAGCTCACCAGTGGCAAACTACGAGCAGTACTTC | CASSPVANYEQYF
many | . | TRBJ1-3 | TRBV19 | TGTGCCAGTATCCGGAGCTCTGGAAACACCATATATTTT | CASIRSSGNTIYF
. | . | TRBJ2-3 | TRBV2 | TGCGCCAGCATTCTAACAGGGACAGATACGCAGTATTTT | CASILTGTDTQYF
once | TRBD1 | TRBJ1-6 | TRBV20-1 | TGCAGTGCTAGGACAGGGGTCGGCTCCGATTCACCCCTCCACTTT | CSARTGVGSDSPLHF
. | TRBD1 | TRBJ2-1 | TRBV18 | TGTGCCAGCTCACCACAACAGGGGGGCAATGAGCAGTTCTTC | CASSPQQGGNEQFF
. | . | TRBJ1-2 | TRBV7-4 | TGTGCCAGCAGCGTAGTTGACACCGACACCTATGGCTACACCTTC | CASSVVDTDTYGYTF
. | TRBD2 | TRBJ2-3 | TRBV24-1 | TGTGCCACCGGAAGGACTAGCGGGAGGAACGCAGATACGCAGTATTTT | CATGRTSGRNADTQYF
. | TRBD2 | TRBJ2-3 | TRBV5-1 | TGCGCCAGCAGCTTGGGACTAGCGGGGCTCACAGATACGCAGTATTTT | CASSLGLAGLTDTQYF